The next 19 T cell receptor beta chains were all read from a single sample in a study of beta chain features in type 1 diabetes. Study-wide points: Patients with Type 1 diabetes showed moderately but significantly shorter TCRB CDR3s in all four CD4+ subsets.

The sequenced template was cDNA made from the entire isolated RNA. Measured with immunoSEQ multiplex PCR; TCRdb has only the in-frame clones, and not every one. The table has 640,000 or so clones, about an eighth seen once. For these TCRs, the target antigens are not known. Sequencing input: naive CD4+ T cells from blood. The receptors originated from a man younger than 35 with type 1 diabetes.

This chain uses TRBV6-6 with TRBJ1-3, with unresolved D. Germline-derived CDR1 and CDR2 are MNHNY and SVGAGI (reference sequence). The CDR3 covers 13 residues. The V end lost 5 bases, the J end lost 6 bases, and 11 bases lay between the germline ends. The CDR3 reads CASSHPNENTIYF. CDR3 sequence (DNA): TGTGCCAGCAGTCATCCGAACGAAAACACCATATATTTT.

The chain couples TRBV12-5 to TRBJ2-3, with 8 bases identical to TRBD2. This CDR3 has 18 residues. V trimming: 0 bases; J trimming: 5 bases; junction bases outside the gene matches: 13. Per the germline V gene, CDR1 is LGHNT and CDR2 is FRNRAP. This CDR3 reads CASGLVLAGGKLGDTQYF. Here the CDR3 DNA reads TGTGCTAGTGGTTTGGTATTGGCGGGGGGAAAGTTGGGAGATACGCAGTATTTT.

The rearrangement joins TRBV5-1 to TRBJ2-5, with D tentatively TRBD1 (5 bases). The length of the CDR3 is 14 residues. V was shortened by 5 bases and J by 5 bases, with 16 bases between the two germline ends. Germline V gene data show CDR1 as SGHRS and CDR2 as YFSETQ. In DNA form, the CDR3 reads TGCGCCAGCAGGGCAGGGTCGGTTCAGGAGACCCAGTACTTC. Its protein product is CASRAGSVQETQYF.

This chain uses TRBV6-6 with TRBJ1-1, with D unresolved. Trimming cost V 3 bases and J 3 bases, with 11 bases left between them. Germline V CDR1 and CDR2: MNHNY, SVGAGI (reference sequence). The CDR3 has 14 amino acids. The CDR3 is CASSYESPDTEAFF. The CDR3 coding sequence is TGTGCCAGCAGTTATGAGTCTCCAGACACTGAAGCTTTCTTT.

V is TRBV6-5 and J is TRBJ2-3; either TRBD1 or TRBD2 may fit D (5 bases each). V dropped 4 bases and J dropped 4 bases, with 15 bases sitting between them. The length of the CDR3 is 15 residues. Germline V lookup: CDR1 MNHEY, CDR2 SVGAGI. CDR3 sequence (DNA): TGTGCCAGCAGTTCGTGGGGGATCAACGCAGATACGCAGTATTTT. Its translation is CASSSWGINADTQYF.

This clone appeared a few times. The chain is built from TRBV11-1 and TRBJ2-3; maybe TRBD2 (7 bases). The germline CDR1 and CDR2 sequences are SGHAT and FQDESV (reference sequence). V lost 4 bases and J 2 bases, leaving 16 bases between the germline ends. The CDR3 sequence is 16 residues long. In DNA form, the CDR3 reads TGTGCCAGCAGCTATATTGGCGGGGGCGTCACAGATACGCAGTATTTT. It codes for CASSYIGGGVTDTQYF. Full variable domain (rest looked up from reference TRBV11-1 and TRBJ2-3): EAEVAQSPRYKITEKSQAVAFWCDPISGHATLYWYRQILGQGPELLVQFQDESVVDDSQLPKDRFSAERLKGVDSTLKIQPAELGDSAMYLCASSYIGGGVTDTQYFGPGTRLTVL.

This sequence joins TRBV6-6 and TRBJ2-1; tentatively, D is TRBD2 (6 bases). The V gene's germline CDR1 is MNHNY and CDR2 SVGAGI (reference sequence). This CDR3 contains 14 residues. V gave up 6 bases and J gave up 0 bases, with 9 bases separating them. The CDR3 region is CASSGGSSYNEQFF. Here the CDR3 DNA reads TGTGCCAGCAGCGGGGGAAGCTCCTACAATGAGCAGTTCTTC.

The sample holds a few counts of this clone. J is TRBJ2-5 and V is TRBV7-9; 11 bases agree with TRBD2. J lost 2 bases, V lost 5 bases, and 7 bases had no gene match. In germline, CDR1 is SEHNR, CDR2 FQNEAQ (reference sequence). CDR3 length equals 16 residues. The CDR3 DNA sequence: TGTGCCAGCAGCCCACATTCTAGCGGGGGGCAAGAGACCCAGTACTTC. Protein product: CASSPHSSGGQETQYF.

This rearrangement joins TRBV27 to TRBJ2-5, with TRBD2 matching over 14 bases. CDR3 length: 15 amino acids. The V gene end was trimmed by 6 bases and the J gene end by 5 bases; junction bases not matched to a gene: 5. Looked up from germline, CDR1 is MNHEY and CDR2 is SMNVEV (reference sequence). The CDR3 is CASRRLAGGRETQYF. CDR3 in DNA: TGTGCCAGCAGGAGACTAGCGGGGGGGCGTGAGACCCAGTACTTC.

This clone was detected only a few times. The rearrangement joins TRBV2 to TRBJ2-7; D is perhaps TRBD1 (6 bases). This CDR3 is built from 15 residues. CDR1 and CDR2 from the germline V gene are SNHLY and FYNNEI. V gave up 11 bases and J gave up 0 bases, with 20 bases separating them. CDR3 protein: CAQLSGDIYSYEQYF. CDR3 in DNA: TGTGCCCAATTGAGTGGGGACATATACTCCTACGAGCAGTACTTC.

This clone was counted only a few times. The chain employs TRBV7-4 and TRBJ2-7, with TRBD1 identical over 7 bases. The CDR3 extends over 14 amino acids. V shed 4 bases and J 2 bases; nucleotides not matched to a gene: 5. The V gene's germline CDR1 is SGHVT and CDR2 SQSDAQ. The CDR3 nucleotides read TGTGCCAGCAGCTCAAGAACAGGGGCCTACGAGCAGTACTTC. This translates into CASSSRTGAYEQYF.

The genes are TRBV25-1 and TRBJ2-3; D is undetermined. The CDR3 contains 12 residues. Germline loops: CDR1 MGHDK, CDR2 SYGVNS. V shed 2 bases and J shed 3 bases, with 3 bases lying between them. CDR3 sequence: CASSEVTDTQYF. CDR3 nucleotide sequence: TGTGCCAGCAGTGAAGTAACAGATACGCAGTATTTT.

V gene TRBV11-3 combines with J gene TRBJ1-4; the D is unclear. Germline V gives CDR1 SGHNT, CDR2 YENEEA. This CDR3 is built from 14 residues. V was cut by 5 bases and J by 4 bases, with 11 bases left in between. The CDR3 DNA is TGTGCCAGCAGCCAAGATCTTCTTAATGAAAAACTGTTTTTT. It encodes CASSQDLLNEKLFF.

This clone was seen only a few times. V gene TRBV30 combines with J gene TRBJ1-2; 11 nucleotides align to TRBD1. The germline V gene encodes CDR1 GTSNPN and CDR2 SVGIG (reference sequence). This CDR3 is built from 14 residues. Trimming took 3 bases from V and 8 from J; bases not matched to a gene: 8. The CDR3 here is CAWRLGQGAGGYTF. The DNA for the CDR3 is TGTGCCTGGAGACTCGGACAGGGGGCCGGCGGCTACACCTTC.

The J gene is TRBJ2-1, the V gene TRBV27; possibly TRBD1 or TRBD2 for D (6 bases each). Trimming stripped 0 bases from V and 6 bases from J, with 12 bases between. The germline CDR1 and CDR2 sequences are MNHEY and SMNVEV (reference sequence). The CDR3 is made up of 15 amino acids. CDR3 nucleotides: TGTGCCAGCAGTTTATCGTGGGGGGCTGGCAATGAGCAGTTCTTC. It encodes CASSLSWGAGNEQFF.

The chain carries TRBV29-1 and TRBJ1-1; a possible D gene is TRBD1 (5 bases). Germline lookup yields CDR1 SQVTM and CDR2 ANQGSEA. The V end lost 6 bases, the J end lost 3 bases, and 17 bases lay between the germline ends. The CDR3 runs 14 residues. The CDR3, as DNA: TGCAGCGTCCCCGGTAGGAGCAGGGACACTGAAGCTTTCTTT. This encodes CSVPGRSRDTEAFF.

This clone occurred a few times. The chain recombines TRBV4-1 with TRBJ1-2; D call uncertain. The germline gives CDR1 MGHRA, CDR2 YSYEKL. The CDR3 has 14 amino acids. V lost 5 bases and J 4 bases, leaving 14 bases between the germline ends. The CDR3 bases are TGCGCCAGCAGCACATCACAGAGCTCCTATGGCTACACCTTC. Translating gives CASSTSQSSYGYTF.

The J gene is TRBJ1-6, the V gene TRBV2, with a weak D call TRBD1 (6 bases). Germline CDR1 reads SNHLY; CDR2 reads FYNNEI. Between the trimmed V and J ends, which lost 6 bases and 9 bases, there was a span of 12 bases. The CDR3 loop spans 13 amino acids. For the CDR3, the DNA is TGTGCCAGCAGGTGGAGGGGGGGTTCACCCCTCCACTTT. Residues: CASRWRGGSPLHF.

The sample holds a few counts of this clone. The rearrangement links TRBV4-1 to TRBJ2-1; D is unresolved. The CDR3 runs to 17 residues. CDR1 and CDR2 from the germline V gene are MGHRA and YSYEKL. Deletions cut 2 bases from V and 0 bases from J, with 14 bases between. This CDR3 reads CASSQRLGEFSYNEQFF. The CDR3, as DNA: TGCGCCAGCAGCCAAAGATTAGGTGAATTCTCCTACAATGAGCAGTTCTTC.